These 2 T cell receptor beta chains were all obtained from the same sample, sequenced in a study of shared clonotypes between healthy human individuals. TCRdb's table, derived via immunoSEQ multiplex PCR, lists solely in-frame clones and lacks some. The repertoire holds 2 million to 2.5 million clones, with more than 80% as singletons. The sequenced sample was naive CD4+ T cells from PBMCs. The subset is: CD45RA+ positively selected. The receptors were sampled from a man between 18 and 29 years old in good health. Some clones in this sample may be carry-over from other donors' samples.

In its sample, this clone was seen a few times. V usage is TRBV7-9 and J usage is TRBJ2-2; TRBD1 is a possible D gene (6 bases). This CDR3 is 18 amino acids long. V was clipped by 1 base and J by 0 bases, with 15 bases between them. Germline CDR1 is SEHNR and CDR2 is FQNEAQ (reference sequence). The CDR3 here is CASSLGQVVPTNTGELFF. CDR3 bases: TGTGCCAGCAGCTTAGGACAGGTGGTTCCCACGAACACCGGGGAGCTGTTTTTT.

A word on this clone: Other DNA variants within this sample encode the same CDR3. The chain carries TRBV5-1 and TRBJ2-3, with D hard to call. This CDR3 is 15 amino acids long. Germline CDR1 reads SGHRS; CDR2 reads YFSETQ. The V and J ends lost 0 bases and 0 bases respectively, with 8 bases between them. The CDR3 coding sequence is TGCGCCAGCAGCTTGGGACACGCTAGCACAGATACGCAGTATTTT. As protein: CASSLGHASTDTQYF.